These T cell receptor beta chains were read from a single sample in a study of blood T cell repertoires in COVID-19. The assay was immunoSEQ multiplex PCR, and TCRdb's table has in-frame clones only and misses some. The sample has about 220,000 clones; around 82% are singletons. The sequencing sample was made of PBMCs or T cells enriched from blood (not recorded which). The source of these receptors is a woman between 45 and 60 years old who had been exposed to COVID-19. Both conserved end residues are part of each CDR3. Fields, in order: CDR3 length, V gene, J gene, CDR3 protein.

len: 15; v_gene: TRBV7-9; j_gene: TRBJ2-1; CDR3aa: CASSPGRGTYNEQFF
len: 14; v_gene: TRBV7-2; j_gene: TRBJ2-7; CDR3aa: CASSLTSVPNEQYF
len: 16; v_gene: TRBV7-8; j_gene: TRBJ1-2; CDR3aa: CASRKTGTGLLYGYTF
len: 13; v_gene: TRBV5-1; j_gene: TRBJ2-5; CDR3aa: CASSVGFGETQYF
len: 15; v_gene: TRBV7-8; j_gene: TRBJ2-5; CDR3aa: CASSLRGQGTETQYF
len: 19; v_gene: TRBV4-3; j_gene: TRBJ2-6; CDR3aa: CASSQAPGTAFSGANVLTF
len: 15; v_gene: TRBV30; j_gene: TRBJ1-3; CDR3aa: CAWSRDSGSGNTIYF
len: 15; v_gene: TRBV4-1; j_gene: TRBJ1-2; CDR3aa: CASSQDPTGHYGYTF
len: 13; v_gene: TRBV2; j_gene: TRBJ2-5; CDR3aa: CASTRGLQETQYF
len: 15; v_gene: TRBV28; j_gene: TRBJ2-5; CDR3aa: CASSLGQGYQETQYF